These 24 T cell receptor beta chains originate from one sample sequenced in a study of neurological immune-mediated disorders. Noted time point: technical triplicate 2. TCRdb independently ran MiXCR on the 5' RACE reads; one entry per CDR3 protein. The sample holds more than 55,000 distinct CDR3 sequences, about 24% seen once. Sequencing was carried out using PBMCs. All receptors come from a man between 60 and 75 years old with HTLV-1-associated myelopathy (HAM/TSP).

This clonotype appeared many times. The chain combines TRBV3-1 with TRBJ2-1, with 9 bases fitting TRBD2. This CDR3 is 18 amino acids long. Germline CDR1 reads LGHDT; CDR2 reads YNNKEL (reference sequence). Trimming at V came to 4 bases and at J to 9 bases, leaving 19 bases not matched to a gene. As DNA, the CDR3 is TGTGCCAGCAGCCCTCAACGGGGGTCTAGCGGGAAGATTGGTGAGCAGTTCTTC. Its translation is CASSPQRGSSGKIGEQFF.

This chain joins TRBV6-5 and TRBJ2-5; D may match TRBD1 or TRBD2 (5 bases each). Germline values: CDR1 MNHEY, CDR2 SVGAGI. CDR3 size: 13 residues. V shed 10 bases and J shed 9 bases, with 21 bases lying between them. The CDR3 sequence is CATSWASGPPQYF. As DNA, the CDR3 is TGTGCCACGTCTTGGGCGTCGGGACCCCCCCAGTACTTC.

Ten or more counts support this clonotype. The V call is TRBV9, the J call TRBJ1-3, with D perhaps matching TRBD1 (5 bases). Trimming shortened V by 0 bases and J by 4 bases, and 8 bases separated the two germline ends. This CDR3 is built from 14 residues. Germline-derived CDR1 and CDR2 are SGDLS and YYNGEE. As DNA, the CDR3 is TGTGCCAGCAGCGTAGTCGCAGGGGGAAACACCATATATTTT. It encodes CASSVVAGGNTIYF.

This clonotype has only a few counts. The rearrangement links TRBV28 to TRBJ2-1, with a tentative D call TRBD1 (5 bases). Germline V lookup: CDR1 MDHEN, CDR2 SYDVKM. V lost 2 bases and J 5 bases, leaving 16 bases between the germline ends. CDR3 length: 16 residues. The CDR3 DNA follows: TGTGCCAGCAGTTTACAAGGGGTATGGTTAGACAATGAGCAGTTCTTC. The encoded protein is CASSLQGVWLDNEQFF.

This clonotype appeared many times. The chain has TRBV7-6 and TRBJ2-5; 8 nucleotides align to TRBD2. The germline gives CDR1 SGHVS, CDR2 FNYEAQ. Unmatched junction bases numbered 6, after V lost 0 bases and J lost 0 bases. The CDR3 is made up of 17 amino acids. CDR3 DNA sequence: TGTGCCAGCAGCTTAGCGCGGGAGCGGGGGTACCAAGAGACCCAGTACTTC. Its protein product is CASSLARERGYQETQYF.

This clonotype was seen repeatedly, ten times or more. This chain links TRBV6-6 with TRBJ2-7; 9 nucleotides agree with TRBD1. V was clipped by 7 bases and J by 5 bases; unmatched bases: 9. CDR1 is MNHNY and CDR2 is SVGAGI in the germline V gene (reference sequence). There are 14 residues in the CDR3. The CDR3: CASKLGQGINEQYF. CDR3 bases: TGTGCCAGCAAACTCGGACAGGGGATAAACGAGCAGTACTTC.

The V call is TRBV4-1, the J call TRBJ2-7; TRBD2 matches 7 bases. The CDR3 covers 15 residues. Germline trimming cut 0 bases from V and 2 bases from J; bases unmatched to any gene: 4. Germline CDR1 and CDR2: MGHRA and YSYEKL. CDR3 sequence reads: CASSQDKRDTYEQYF. CDR3 DNA: TGCGCCAGCAGCCAAGATAAGCGGGATACCTACGAGCAGTACTTC.

The J gene is TRBJ2-4, the V gene TRBV9; D may match TRBD1 or TRBD2 (7 bases each). Trimming took off 5 bases at V and 5 bases at J, with 17 bases between the two ends. The germline CDR1 and CDR2 sequences are SGDLS and YYNGEE. This CDR3 contains 15 residues. CDR3 coding DNA: TGTGCCAGCAGTGTTCGGCCAGGGGGGGAAAACATTCAGTACTTC. Residues: CASSVRPGGENIQYF.

This clonotype was counted ten times or more. The chain couples TRBV5-6 to TRBJ1-1; tentative D call: TRBD1 (5 bases). Deletions cut 2 bases from V and 3 bases from J, with 14 bases between. The CDR3 contains 15 residues. Germline loops: CDR1 SGHDT, CDR2 YYEEEE. In DNA form, the CDR3 reads TGTGCCAGCAGCTTCACAGGAATGGGCTACACTGAAGCTTTCTTT. Protein product: CASSFTGMGYTEAFF.

This clonotype came up many times. The chain couples TRBV6-4 to TRBJ2-1; 12 bases match TRBD2. The V gene's germline CDR1 is MRHNA and CDR2 SNTAGT. This CDR3 spans 19 amino acids. V lost 2 bases and J lost 6; bases outside the gene matches: 14. CDR3 sequence reads: CASSDGGLASGRAPNEQFF. CDR3 in DNA: TGTGCCAGCAGTGACGGAGGTCTAGCTAGCGGGAGGGCCCCCAATGAGCAGTTCTTC.

In its sample, this clonotype was seen many times. J is TRBJ2-1 and V is TRBV9; no reliable D call. Per germline, CDR1 SGDLS and CDR2 YYNGEE. The V gene lost 0 bases and the J gene lost 6 bases, with 19 bases spanning the gap. The length of the CDR3 is 17 residues. CDR3 in DNA: TGTGCCAGCAGCGTAGACGGAGATACGTTTCGGTTCAATGAGCAGTTCTTC. Protein sequence: CASSVDGDTFRFNEQFF.

This clonotype was detected many times. The chain carries TRBV7-8 and TRBJ1-6, with D maybe TRBD1 (5 bases). Looked up from germline, CDR1 is SGHVS and CDR2 is FQNEAQ. CDR3 size: 15 residues. The V and J ends lost 5 bases and 9 bases respectively, with 17 bases between them. The CDR3 DNA reads TGTGCCAGCAGCCGGAGCGGGGGGTTAACTTCACCCCTCCACTTT. It specifies CASSRSGGLTSPLHF.

This sequence joins TRBV18 and TRBJ1-1; D gene unclear. CDR1 is KGHSH and CDR2 is LQKENI in the germline V gene. This CDR3 has 12 residues. With 2 bases removed from V and 6 bases from J, the gap between germline ends came to 7 bases. This CDR3 is CASSPAGAEAFF. CDR3 DNA sequence: TGTGCCAGCTCACCAGCGGGTGCTGAAGCTTTCTTT.

This clonotype was seen repeatedly, ten times or more. CDR3 DNA: TGCAGTGCTCGTCTAGCGGGAGGAAGCACAGATACGCAGTATTTT. Its protein is CSARLAGGSTDTQYF. The chain recombines TRBV20-1 with TRBJ2-3; 11 nucleotides align to TRBD2. The CDR3 contains 15 residues. CDR1 is DFQATT, CDR2 SNEGSKA, per germline (reference sequence). With 5 bases clipped from V and 0 bases from J, the junction kept 4 bases outside the gene matches.

The V and J genes are TRBV15 and TRBJ2-5; TRBD2 aligns across 10 bases. With V trimmed by 0 bases and J by 5 bases, 9 bases remained unmatched. From germline, CDR1 is LNHNV and CDR2 YYDKDF (reference sequence). CDR3 length: 17 residues. CDR3 nucleotides: TGTGCCACCAGCAGAGATTGGCTAGCGGGGGCCCGGGAGACCCAGTACTTC. Amino acids: CATSRDWLAGARETQYF.

The V gene is TRBV7-9, the J gene TRBJ1-6; D is possibly TRBD1 (5 bases). This CDR3 is built from 14 residues. Germline V gives CDR1 SEHNR, CDR2 FQNEAQ (reference sequence). Trimming took 3 bases from V and 9 from J, leaving 12 bases between them. The CDR3 region is CASSFAGQISPLHF. CDR3 bases: TGTGCCAGCAGCTTCGCAGGGCAGATTTCACCCCTCCACTTT.

This clonotype appeared many times. This sequence joins TRBV6-6 and TRBJ1-1, with D hard to call. The CDR3 consists of 14 residues. The V gene's germline CDR1 is MNHNY and CDR2 SVGAGI (reference sequence). V was pared by 3 bases and J by 3 bases, with 11 bases between. The CDR3 loop is CASSYTPGDTEAFF. The CDR3 coding sequence is TGTGCCAGCAGTTATACACCCGGGGACACTGAAGCTTTCTTT.

This clonotype was recorded many times. The gene calls are TRBV5-5 and TRBJ2-7; no definite D call. V lost 6 bases to trimming and J lost 5 bases, with 15 bases between them. This CDR3 contains 13 residues. The germline CDR1 and CDR2 sequences are SGHKS and YYEKEE (reference sequence). DNA of the CDR3: TGTGCCAGCAAACAGCTCCTCGGCGACGAGCAGTACTTC. Translating it yields CASKQLLGDEQYF.

There are many counts of this clonotype. The chain has TRBV4-1 and TRBJ2-5; a possible D gene is TRBD2 (6 bases). CDR3 length: 16 amino acids. Germline assignment: CDR1 MGHRA and CDR2 YSYEKL. Deletions cut 2 bases from V and 5 bases from J, with 18 bases between. As DNA, the CDR3 is TGCGCCAGCAGCCAAAAAGGCCCCGACGCGGGGGAGACCCAGTACTTC. Its translation: CASSQKGPDAGETQYF.

Concerning this clonotype itself: The junction departs from germline at one end; a sequencing error may be responsible. This chain connects TRBV7-9 to TRBJ2-2; perhaps TRBD2 as D (5 bases). The V gene's germline CDR1 is SEHNR and CDR2 FQNEAQ (reference sequence). There are 14 residues in the CDR3. CDR3 nucleotide sequence: TGTGCCAGCATGACCGGTGGGAACACCTGGGAGCTGTATTTT. Translation: CASMTGGNTWELYF.

This clonotype has at least ten counts. This chain links TRBV5-1 with TRBJ2-5, with 11 bases matching TRBD1. After removal of 4 bases from V and 5 bases from J, the junction contained 7 bases not matched to a gene. The V gene's germline CDR1 is SGHRS and CDR2 YFSETQ. The CDR3 length is 15 residues. The CDR3 nucleotides are TGCGCCAGCAGCCATGGACAGGGGGCAGGGGAGACCCAGTACTTC. Encoded protein: CASSHGQGAGETQYF.

There are many counts of this clonotype. This chain connects TRBV12-3 or TRBV12-4 to TRBJ1-4, with D possibly TRBD1 on 5 matching bases. Trimming cost V 7 bases and J 8 bases, with 11 bases left between them. The CDR3 extends over 12 amino acids. The CDR3 DNA reads as TGTGCCAGCATGCTACGGGGGGAAAAACTGTTTTTT. This translates into CASMLRGEKLFF.

This clonotype was counted at least ten times. The gene calls are TRBV6-6 and TRBJ2-3; the match to TRBD1 covers 8 bases. V lost 7 bases, J lost 3 bases, and 9 bases stayed unmatched. Germline lookup yields CDR1 MNHNY and CDR2 SVGAGI (reference sequence). CDR3 size: 15 residues. CDR3 in amino acids: CASTPGQGGTDTQYF. CDR3 nucleotide sequence: TGTGCCAGCACCCCCGGACAGGGTGGTACAGATACGCAGTATTTT.

The chain links TRBV5-6 to TRBJ2-3; 9 bases are shared with TRBD1. Germline V gene lookup returns CDR1 SGHDT and CDR2 YYEEEE. Trimming removed 4 bases from V and 4 bases from J; junction bases left unmatched: 7. This CDR3 region has 15 residues. CDR3 bases: TGTGCCAGCAGCGTGGGACAGGGTGGGGCAGATACGCAGTATTTT. Protein sequence: CASSVGQGGADTQYF.